Each of the 16 T cell receptor beta chains below was sequenced from the same sample in a study of PD-1 blockade in classical Hodgkin lymphoma. The data were produced by immunoSEQ multiplex PCR, yet TCRdb's version contains in-frame clones alone and is incomplete. This table holds approximately 27,000 clones, around 84% found once. All the patients suffered relapse after autologous stem cell transplantation, and brentuximab vedotin exposure differed. Source: peripheral blood mononuclear cells (PBMCs), taken at baseline. These receptors all come from a human donor with classical Hodgkin lymphoma.

J is TRBJ2-7 and V is TRBV28; 8 bases agree with TRBD1. Germline CDR1 MDHEN, CDR2 SYDVKM. The J segment lost 0 bases and the V segment lost 4 bases, leaving 8 bases of the junction unmatched. The CDR3 consists of 16 residues. The chain's CDR3 is CASSSPRGQISYEQYF. The DNA for the CDR3 is TGTGCCAGCAGTTCCCCCAGGGGGCAAATCTCCTACGAGCAGTACTTC. Drawing the rest from reference TRBV28 and TRBJ2-7, the complete variable domain is DVKVTQSSRYLVKRTGEKVFLECVQDMDHENMFWYRQDPGLGLRLIYFSYDVKMKEKGDIPEGYSVSREKKERFSLILESASTNQTSMYLCASSSPRGQISYEQYFGPGTRLTVT.

This clone was seen a handful of times. The gene calls are TRBV4-3 and TRBJ1-2, with D unresolved. Germline values: CDR1 LGHNA, CDR2 YSLEER. The CDR3 is 14 residues long. The V end was cut by 0 bases, the J end by 5 bases, with 10 bases between. Here the CDR3 reads CASSQDYGPYGYTF. CDR3 sequence (DNA): TGCGCCAGCAGCCAAGATTATGGTCCGTATGGCTACACCTTC.

This chain connects TRBV7-9 to TRBJ2-3, with D hard to call. The CDR3 totals 11 residues. In germline, CDR1 is SEHNR, CDR2 FQNEAQ (reference sequence). Trimming took 3 bases from V and 6 from J, leaving 4 bases between them. The CDR3 protein is CASSLSDTQYF. CDR3 nucleotide sequence: TGTGCCAGCAGCTTGTCCGATACGCAGTATTTT.

This rearrangement joins TRBV4-2 to TRBJ2-2, with D possibly matching TRBD2 (6 bases). Between the trimmed V and J ends, which lost 0 bases and 5 bases, there was a span of 10 bases. Germline CDR1 LGHNA, CDR2 YNFKEQ. The CDR3 is 15 amino acids. The CDR3 coding sequence is TGTGCCAGCAGCCAAGAGGCGGGACTGACCGGGGAGCTGTTTTTT. It codes for CASSQEAGLTGELFF.

J is TRBJ1-2 and V is TRBV6-5; TRBD1 is a possible D gene (5 bases). Germline CDR1 and CDR2: MNHEY and SVGAGI. V was trimmed by 6 bases and J by 4 bases, leaving 18 bases between them. The CDR3 is 15 residues long. The CDR3 sequence is CASRPPGRAGYGYTF. The CDR3 DNA sequence: TGTGCCAGCAGACCTCCGGGCAGGGCTGGCTATGGCTACACCTTC.

The rearrangement uses TRBV6-5 and TRBJ2-7, with 11 bases lining up with TRBD2. Per the germline V gene, CDR1 is MNHEY and CDR2 is SVGAGI. V shed 5 bases, J shed 6 bases, and the junction held 6 bases outside the gene matches. CDR3 size: 14 residues. CDR3 sequence reads: CASSLAGGFGEQYF. As DNA, the CDR3 is TGTGCCAGCAGTCTAGCGGGGGGATTTGGCGAGCAGTACTTC.

The chain carries TRBV7-2 and TRBJ2-7, with D perhaps matching TRBD2 (6 bases). V lost 5 bases, J lost 5 bases, and 19 bases lay in between. Looked up from germline, CDR1 is SGHTA and CDR2 is FQGNSA. The CDR3 is 15 residues long. The chain's CDR3 is CASSPLPGLAHEQYF. Here the CDR3 DNA reads TGTGCCAGCAGCCCGCTACCGGGACTCGCTCACGAGCAGTACTTC.

This clone was seen more than once but under ten times. The chain joins TRBV4-2 to TRBJ2-3; D may be TRBD2 (5 bases). Germline V gene lookup returns CDR1 LGHNA and CDR2 YNFKEQ. The CDR3 is made up of 15 amino acids. Trimming cost V 0 bases and J 0 bases, with 7 bases left between them. CDR3 coding DNA: TGTGCCAGCAGCCAAGATGGACTCAGCACAGATACGCAGTATTTT. Its protein is CASSQDGLSTDTQYF.

This chain joins TRBV4-2 and TRBJ1-2; 8 bases line up with TRBD1. The V gene end was trimmed by 1 base and the J gene end by 9 bases; junction bases not matched to a gene: 7. Germline CDR1 reads LGHNA; CDR2 reads YNFKEQ. The CDR3 loop spans 14 amino acids. CDR3 loop: CASSQGTGTGSYTF. DNA of the CDR3: TGTGCCAGCAGCCAAGGTACCGGGACAGGCAGCTACACCTTC.

The chain is built from TRBV5-1 and TRBJ2-3; D possibly corresponds to TRBD1 (5 bases). The germline V and J ends were trimmed by 0 bases and 4 bases, with 9 bases remaining between them. The CDR3 is 14 residues long. The germline V gene has CDR1 SGHRS and CDR2 YFSETQ. CDR3 protein: CASSLGQGSDTQYF. The CDR3 coding sequence is TGCGCCAGCAGCTTGGGTCAGGGCTCAGATACGCAGTATTTT.

V and J are TRBV5-1 and TRBJ2-5, with TRBD2 as a possible D gene (6 bases). Germline V gene data show CDR1 as SGHRS and CDR2 as YFSETQ. The ends were cut back, 2 bases at V and 2 bases at J, with 13 bases in the middle. The CDR3 spans 15 residues. The CDR3 reads CASSFNWGLQETQYF. The CDR3 nucleotides are TGCGCCAGCAGCTTCAATTGGGGACTGCAAGAGACCCAGTACTTC. Together with reference TRBV5-1 and TRBJ2-5, the CDR3 gives the full variable domain: KAGVTQTPRYLIKTRGQQVTLSCSPISGHRSVSWYQQTPGQGLQFLFEYFSETQRNKGNFPGRFSGRQFSNSRSEMNVSTLELGDSALYLCASSFNWGLQETQYFGPGTRLLVL.

The chain carries TRBV5-1 and TRBJ2-3; D may be TRBD2 (6 bases). The CDR3 contains 14 residues. The germline V gene encodes CDR1 SGHRS and CDR2 YFSETQ. The germline V and J ends were trimmed by 2 bases and 2 bases, with 9 bases remaining between them. The CDR3 region is CASSLSGPTDTQYF. The CDR3 DNA follows: TGCGCCAGCAGCTTAAGCGGGCCCACAGATACGCAGTATTTT.

The rearrangement joins TRBV6-6 to TRBJ1-2; weak D call: TRBD1 (6 bases). The CDR3 has 15 amino acids. The V gene lost 7 bases and the J gene lost 0 bases, with 15 bases spanning the gap. The germline gives CDR1 MNHNY, CDR2 SVGAGI (reference sequence). This CDR3 reads CASNPGDKANYGYTF. The CDR3 DNA is TGTGCCAGCAATCCAGGGGACAAAGCTAACTATGGCTACACCTTC.

This chain uses TRBV19 with TRBJ2-1, with TRBD2 as a possible D gene (6 bases). Germline loops: CDR1 LNHDA, CDR2 SQIVND (reference sequence). V was cut by 6 bases and J by 8 bases, with 20 bases left in between. CDR3 length: 15 amino acids. CDR3 DNA: TGTGCCAGTAGCCCCGACGGGGGTAGGGTGTATGAGCAGTTCTTC. This codes for CASSPDGGRVYEQFF.

This clone was seen once. V and J are TRBV7-9 and TRBJ1-2, with 7 bases identical to TRBD1. V trimming: 5 bases; J trimming: 4 bases; junction bases outside the gene matches: 7. The germline CDR1 and CDR2 sequences are SEHNR and FQNEAQ (reference sequence). The CDR3 extends over 14 amino acids. The CDR3 DNA reads as TGTGCCAGCAGCCCAGGGGGACAGACCTATGGCTACACCTTC. Its protein is CASSPGGQTYGYTF.

This chain uses TRBV7-2 with TRBJ2-1; 7 bases are shared with TRBD2. The CDR3 has 17 amino acids. Unmatched junction bases numbered 9, after V lost 1 base and J lost 3 bases. Germline V gene sequence: CDR1 SGHTA, CDR2 FQGNSA. CDR3 coding DNA: TGTGCCAGCAGCTTAGGGTCCGCTAGCGGACTCTACAATGAGCAGTTCTTC. Translated, it gives CASSLGSASGLYNEQFF.